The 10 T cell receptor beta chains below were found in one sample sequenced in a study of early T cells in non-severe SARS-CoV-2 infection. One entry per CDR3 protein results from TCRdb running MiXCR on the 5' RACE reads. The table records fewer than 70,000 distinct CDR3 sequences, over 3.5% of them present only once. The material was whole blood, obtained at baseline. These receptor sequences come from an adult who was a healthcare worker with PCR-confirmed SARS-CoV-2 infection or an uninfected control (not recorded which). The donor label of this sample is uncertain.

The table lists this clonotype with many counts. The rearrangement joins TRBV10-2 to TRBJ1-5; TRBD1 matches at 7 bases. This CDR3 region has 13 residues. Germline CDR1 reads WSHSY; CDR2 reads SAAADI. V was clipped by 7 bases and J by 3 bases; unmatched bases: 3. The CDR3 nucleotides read TGCGCCAGCAAGGGACAGTCCAATCAGCCCCAGCATTTT. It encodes CASKGQSNQPQHF.

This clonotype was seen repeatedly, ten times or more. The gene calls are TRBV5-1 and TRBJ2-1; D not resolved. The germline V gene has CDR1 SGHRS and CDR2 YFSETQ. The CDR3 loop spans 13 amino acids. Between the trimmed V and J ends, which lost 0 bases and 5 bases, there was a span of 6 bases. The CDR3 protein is CASSLGSNNEQFF. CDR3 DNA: TGCGCCAGCAGCTTGGGCAGCAACAATGAGCAGTTCTTC.

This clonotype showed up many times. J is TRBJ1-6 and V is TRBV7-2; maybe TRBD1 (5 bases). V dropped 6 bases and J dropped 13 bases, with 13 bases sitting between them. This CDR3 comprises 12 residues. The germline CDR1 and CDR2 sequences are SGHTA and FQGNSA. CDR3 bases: TGTGCCAGCAGTTTCGGGGGAGGGCCCCTCCACTTT. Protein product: CASSFGGGPLHF.

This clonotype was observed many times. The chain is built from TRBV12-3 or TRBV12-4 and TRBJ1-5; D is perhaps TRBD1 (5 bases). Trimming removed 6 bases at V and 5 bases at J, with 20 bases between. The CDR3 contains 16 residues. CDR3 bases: TGTGCCAGCAGGGGCCCAGTGGGGACGGGCGATCAGCCCCAGCATTTT. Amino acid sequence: CASRGPVGTGDQPQHF.

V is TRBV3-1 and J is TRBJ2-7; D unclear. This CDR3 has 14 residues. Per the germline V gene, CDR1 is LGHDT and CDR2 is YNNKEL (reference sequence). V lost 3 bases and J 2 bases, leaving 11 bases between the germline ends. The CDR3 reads CASSQAGRPYEQYF. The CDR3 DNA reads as TGTGCCAGCAGCCAGGCAGGTCGCCCCTACGAGCAGTACTTC.

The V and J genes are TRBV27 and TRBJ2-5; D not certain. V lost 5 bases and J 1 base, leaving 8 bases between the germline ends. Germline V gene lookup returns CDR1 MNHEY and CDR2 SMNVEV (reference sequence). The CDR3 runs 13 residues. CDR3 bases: TGTGCCAGCAGTCTAGGGATCCAAGAGACCCAGTACTTC. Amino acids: CASSLGIQETQYF.

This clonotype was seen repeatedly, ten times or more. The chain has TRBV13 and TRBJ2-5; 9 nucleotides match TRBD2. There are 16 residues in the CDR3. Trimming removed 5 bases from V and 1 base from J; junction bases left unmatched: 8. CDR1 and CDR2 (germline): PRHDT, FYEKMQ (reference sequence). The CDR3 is CASSPSETSGQETQYF. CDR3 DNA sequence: TGTGCCAGCAGCCCGAGTGAGACTAGCGGCCAAGAGACCCAGTACTTC.

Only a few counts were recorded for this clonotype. The CDR3 nucleotides read TGTGCCAGCAGTTACCCCGCTCCCACAGATACGCAGTATTTT. Protein product: CASSYPAPTDTQYF. V usage is TRBV6-6 and J usage is TRBJ2-3; D remains ambiguous. The CDR3 is 14 amino acids. Per the germline V gene, CDR1 is MNHNY and CDR2 is SVGAGI (reference sequence). V lost 2 bases and J lost 2, with 8 bases in between.

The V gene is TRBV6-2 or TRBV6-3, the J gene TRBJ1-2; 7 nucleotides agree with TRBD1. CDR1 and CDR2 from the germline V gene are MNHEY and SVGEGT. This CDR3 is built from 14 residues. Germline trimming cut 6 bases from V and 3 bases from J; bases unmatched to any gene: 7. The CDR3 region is CASRPQGEDYGYTF. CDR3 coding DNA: TGTGCCAGCAGGCCTCAGGGGGAGGACTATGGCTACACCTTC.

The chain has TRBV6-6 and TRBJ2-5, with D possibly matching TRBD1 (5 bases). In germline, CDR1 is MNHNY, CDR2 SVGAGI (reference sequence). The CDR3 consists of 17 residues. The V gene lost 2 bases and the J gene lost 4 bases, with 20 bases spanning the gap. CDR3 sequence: CASSYPLRQQKRETQYF. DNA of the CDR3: TGTGCCAGCAGTTACCCCCTTAGACAGCAGAAGCGAGAGACCCAGTACTTC.